The 29 T cell receptor beta chains listed next were all sequenced from one sample in a study of T cells after yellow fever vaccination. TCRdb redid the calling of the 5' RACE reads with MiXCR, one entry per CDR3 protein. The sample shows 450,000 to 650,000 distinct CDR3 sequences, 13% of them seen only once. Source: PBMCs, taken on the day of the yellow fever booster vaccination. These receptors were collected from a man aged 25 to 40 who received the YFV17D yellow fever vaccine.

This clonotype came up a few times. The genes are TRBV14 and TRBJ2-1; weak D call: TRBD2 (5 bases). CDR3 length: 16 residues. The ends were cut back, 2 bases at V and 7 bases at J, with 18 bases in the middle. Germline V gene sequence: CDR1 SGHDN, CDR2 FVKESK. CDR3 sequence: CASSQLRRANINEQFF. The CDR3 bases are TGTGCCAGCAGCCAATTGAGGCGGGCCAATATAAATGAGCAGTTCTTC.

The chain couples TRBV5-1 to TRBJ2-5, with 7 bases that match TRBD2. The CDR3 loop spans 16 amino acids. Germline trimming cut 0 bases from V and 8 bases from J; bases unmatched to any gene: 13. Germline-derived CDR1 and CDR2 are SGHRS and YFSETQ. The CDR3, as DNA: TGCGCCAGCAGCTTGGAGGTTAGCGGACTAGTTGTTACCCAGTACTTC. Residues: CASSLEVSGLVVTQYF.

The chain links TRBV7-8 to TRBJ1-3; 10 nucleotides agree with TRBD1. CDR3 length: 16 amino acids. V was clipped by 5 bases and J by 0 bases; unmatched bases: 4. Germline lookup yields CDR1 SGHVS and CDR2 FQNEAQ. The CDR3 reads CASSGTGAFSGNTIYF. The CDR3, as DNA: TGTGCCAGCAGCGGGACAGGGGCCTTCTCTGGAAACACCATATATTTT. Looking up the rest from reference TRBV7-8 and TRBJ1-3 gives the full variable domain: GAGVSQSPRYKVAKRGQDVALRCDPISGHVSLFWYQQALGQGPEFLTYFQNEAQLDKSGLPSDRFFAERPEGSVSTLKIQRTQQEDSAVYLCASSGTGAFSGNTIYFGEGSWLTVV.

This clonotype has a handful of counts. CDR3 residues: CASVVGLAGNYEQYF. The CDR3 DNA sequence: TGTGCCAGCGTGGTAGGACTAGCGGGGAACTACGAGCAGTACTTC. The rearrangement uses TRBV2 and TRBJ2-7, with TRBD2 matching 12 bases. Per germline, CDR1 SNHLY and CDR2 FYNNEI. The J segment lost 3 bases and the V segment lost 8 bases, leaving 8 bases of the junction unmatched. CDR3 length equals 15 residues.

This clonotype was picked up a small number of times. The gene calls are TRBV7-8 and TRBJ1-5; 7 bases map to TRBD1. J lost 3 bases, V lost 3 bases, and 5 bases had no gene match. Germline V gene lookup returns CDR1 SGHVS and CDR2 FQNEAQ. CDR3 length: 15 residues. The CDR3 DNA is TGTGCCAGCAGCTTGCCGACAGGGAACAATCAGCCCCAGCATTTT. Protein: CASSLPTGNNQPQHF.

This clonotype was picked up a small number of times. One end of the junction varies from germline; a read error may be responsible. The J gene is TRBJ2-5, the V gene TRBV7-7; 7 bases are a match to TRBD2. There are 16 residues in the CDR3. Germline CDR1 and CDR2: SSHAT and FNYEAQ (reference sequence). In nucleotides, the CDR3 is TGTGCTAGCAGCTTAGGGCTAGCGGCTCACCAAGAGACCCAGTACTTC. It translates to CASSLGLAAHQETQYF. Supplemented by reference TRBV7-7 and TRBJ2-5, the full variable domain reads GAGVSQSPRYKVTKRGQDVTLRCDPISSHATLYWYQQALGQGPEFLTYFNYEAQPDKSGLPSDRFSAERPEGSISTLTIQRTEQRDSAMYRCASSLGLAAHQETQYFGPGTRLLVL.

Only a few counts were recorded for this clonotype. The rearrangement links TRBV15 to TRBJ2-5; 8 positions agree with TRBD1. Germline V lookup: CDR1 LNHNV, CDR2 YYDKDF (reference sequence). J lost 4 bases, V lost 6 bases, and 10 bases had no gene match. This CDR3 contains 15 residues. CDR3 nucleotide sequence: TGTGCCACCAGTAAGGACAGGGTCTCCGGAGAGACCCAGTACTTC. Translation: CATSKDRVSGETQYF.

This clonotype was counted between two and nine times. The chain carries TRBV6-2 or TRBV6-3 and TRBJ2-7; D remains unclear. Trimming took 0 bases from V and 2 from J, leaving 5 bases between them. The germline V gene has CDR1 MNHEY and CDR2 SVGEGT. This CDR3 has 13 residues. The DNA for the CDR3 is TGTGCCAGCAGTTACTCGTACACCTACGAGCAGTACTTC. Protein product: CASSYSYTYEQYF.

The chain carries TRBV28 and TRBJ2-1, with 7 bases lining up with TRBD1. The V gene end was trimmed by 2 bases and the J gene end by 7 bases; junction bases not matched to a gene: 14. The length of the CDR3 is 17 residues. Germline V gives CDR1 MDHEN, CDR2 SYDVKM. For the CDR3, the DNA is TGTGCCAGCAGTTTAAGCCTCGCGACAGGGCAGATGAATGAGCAGTTCTTC. Translation gives CASSLSLATGQMNEQFF.

J is TRBJ2-6 and V is TRBV15, with D hard to call. The V gene's germline CDR1 is LNHNV and CDR2 YYDKDF (reference sequence). The ends were cut back, 4 bases at V and 4 bases at J, with 11 bases in the middle. This CDR3 comprises 15 residues. The CDR3: CATSKGVTGANVLTF. DNA for the CDR3: TGTGCCACCAGCAAGGGTGTTACGGGGGCCAACGTCCTGACTTTC.

This clonotype was recorded many times. The chain joins TRBV5-5 to TRBJ2-5, with D hard to call. Between the trimmed V and J ends, which lost 2 bases and 4 bases, there was a span of 3 bases. Germline V gene lookup returns CDR1 SGHKS and CDR2 YYEKEE (reference sequence). This CDR3 contains 11 residues. The CDR3, as DNA: TGTGCCAGCAGCTTATTAGAGACCCAGTACTTC. It is translated as CASSLLETQYF.

This clonotype has more than one count but fewer than ten. This rearrangement joins TRBV4-3 to TRBJ2-7; 10 nucleotides match TRBD1. This CDR3 is 15 amino acids long. With V trimmed by 4 bases and J by 2 bases, 5 bases remained unmatched. In germline, CDR1 is LGHNA, CDR2 YSLEER. The CDR3 nucleotides read TGCGCCAGCAGCCTGACAGGGGGCGGGACCTACGAGCAGTACTTC. Translation gives CASSLTGGGTYEQYF.

The chain recombines TRBV6-2 or TRBV6-3 with TRBJ1-4, with 9 bases identical to TRBD1. V lost 2 bases to trimming and J lost 7 bases; unmatched junction nucleotides: 5. From germline, CDR1 is MNHEY and CDR2 SVGEGT. This CDR3 contains 15 residues. CDR3 protein: CASSYTGQGGEKLFF. The CDR3 DNA is TGTGCCAGCAGTTACACGGGACAGGGCGGTGAAAAACTGTTTTTT.

The genes are TRBV9 and TRBJ2-5; D possibly corresponds to TRBD2 (5 bases). Looked up from germline, CDR1 is SGDLS and CDR2 is YYNGEE. CDR3 size: 14 residues. V lost 6 bases, J lost 4 bases, and 16 bases lay in between. The CDR3 region is CASTAGVDGETQYF. CDR3 DNA sequence: TGTGCCAGCACCGCCGGGGTGGATGGAGAGACCCAGTACTTC.

As for this clonotype: This likely comes from a read error, as the CDR3 has no conserved phenylalanine or tryptophan at its end. The chain uses TRBV12-3 or TRBV12-4 and TRBJ2-5, with no clear D. V lost 3 bases to trimming and J lost 2 bases, with 7 bases between them. The CDR3 consists of 13 residues. CDR3: CASSLNYQETQYL. In nucleotides, the CDR3 is TGTGCCAGCAGTTTGAACTATCAAGAGACCCAGTACCTC.

This sequence joins TRBV14 and TRBJ2-3; D uncertain. The CDR3 consists of 14 residues. V was shortened by 1 base and J by 3 bases, with 8 bases between the two germline ends. Germline values: CDR1 SGHDN, CDR2 FVKESK. DNA for the CDR3: TGTGCCAGCAGCCAAGTTACTTTTACAGATACGCAGTATTTT. It specifies CASSQVTFTDTQYF.

This clonotype was picked up a small number of times. This chain connects TRBV29-1 to TRBJ2-7; the D gene is possibly TRBD2 (5 bases). Germline assignment: CDR1 SQVTM and CDR2 ANQGSEA. V lost 0 bases to trimming and J lost 6 bases, with 12 bases between them. The CDR3 loop spans 13 amino acids. DNA for the CDR3: TGCAGCGTTGAAGATCGGAGGAGCGGCGAGCAGTACTTC. Translated: CSVEDRRSGEQYF.

This clonotype has ten or more counts. The chain carries TRBV20-1 and TRBJ1-1; no clear D. The CDR3 spans 15 residues. Germline CDR1 and CDR2: DFQATT and SNEGSKA (reference sequence). V was shortened by 0 bases and J by 3 bases, with 14 bases between the two germline ends. CDR3 sequence (DNA): TGCAGTGCTAGAGATCTCGCCCGCTCTGACACTGAAGCTTTCTTT. It is translated as CSARDLARSDTEAFF.

This clonotype came up a few times. The V call is TRBV4-3, the J call TRBJ2-7; D gene unclear. With 1 base removed from V and 5 bases from J, the gap between germline ends came to 21 bases. Per germline, CDR1 LGHNA and CDR2 YSLEER. The CDR3 loop spans 17 amino acids. CDR3 sequence (DNA): TGCGCCAGCAGCCAAGGCGCTTTTGGGATCACGAGCGACGAGCAGTACTTC. This codes for CASSQGAFGITSDEQYF.

This clonotype was observed a handful of times. The genes are TRBV10-3 and TRBJ2-5, with no clear D. CDR3 length equals 13 residues. In germline, CDR1 is ENHRY, CDR2 SYGVKD. Trimming removed 10 bases at V and 5 bases at J, with 17 bases between. As DNA, the CDR3 is TGTGCCACTCGCCCCGACGTGCAGGAGACCCAGTACTTC. It specifies CATRPDVQETQYF.

The chain links TRBV20-1 to TRBJ2-7, with 7 bases aligning to TRBD2. The CDR3 length is 15 residues. Unmatched junction bases numbered 8, after V lost 3 bases and J lost 0 bases. Germline CDR1 is DFQATT and CDR2 is SNEGSKA (reference sequence). Here the CDR3 DNA reads TGCAGTGCTAGCCGAACGGGACTAATCTCCTACGAGCAGTACTTC. It specifies CSASRTGLISYEQYF.

The chain carries TRBV27 and TRBJ1-6, with D possibly TRBD1 on 6 matching bases. The CDR3 length is 14 residues. Trimming pared 4 bases from V and 10 bases from J, leaving 14 bases between. Germline-derived CDR1 and CDR2 are MNHEY and SMNVEV (reference sequence). The CDR3 coding sequence is TGTGCCAGCAGTTCTCAGGGGAGAAGGTCACCCCTCCACTTT. It encodes CASSSQGRRSPLHF.

The chain couples TRBV10-3 to TRBJ2-5, with 7 positions matching TRBD2. Germline values: CDR1 ENHRY, CDR2 SYGVKD. The CDR3 is 15 amino acids. Trimming removed 10 bases from V and 4 bases from J; junction bases left unmatched: 15. The CDR3 DNA sequence: TGTGCCACATCAGTGACGTACGGGGAGGGAGAGACCCAGTACTTC. Protein: CATSVTYGEGETQYF.

The table lists this clonotype with a few counts. The gene calls are TRBV20-1 and TRBJ1-2; 7 positions agree with TRBD1. CDR1 is DFQATT, CDR2 SNEGSKA, per germline (reference sequence). V gave up 0 bases and J gave up 3 bases; unmatched junction bases: 7. The CDR3 contains 15 residues. The CDR3 DNA sequence: TGCAGTGCTAGAGATAGGAAGGGGGCGTACTATGGCTACACCTTC. Protein product: CSARDRKGAYYGYTF.

This clonotype has a handful of counts. The rearrangement links TRBV7-9 to TRBJ1-1; the match to TRBD1 covers 7 bases. The V gene end was trimmed by 5 bases and the J gene end by 4 bases; junction bases not matched to a gene: 7. CDR1 SEHNR and CDR2 FQNEAQ come from the germline V gene (reference sequence). The length of the CDR3 is 14 residues. The CDR3 coding sequence is TGTGCCAGCAGCCCTCAGGGGGGGAGCACTGAAGCTTTCTTT. It specifies CASSPQGGSTEAFF.

The rearrangement links TRBV5-4 to TRBJ1-1; no definite D call. Germline lookup yields CDR1 SGHNT and CDR2 YYREEE (reference sequence). Trimming took off 2 bases at V and 1 base at J, with 9 bases between the two ends. The CDR3 covers 14 residues. CDR3 loop: CASSFKLSNTEAFF. The CDR3 DNA follows: TGTGCCAGCAGCTTTAAGTTATCGAACACTGAAGCTTTCTTT.

This clonotype turned up a few times. The chain has TRBV6-5 and TRBJ2-1, with no clear D. The CDR3 consists of 14 residues. The germline V gene encodes CDR1 MNHEY and CDR2 SVGAGI. V shed 2 bases and J shed 5 bases, with 10 bases lying between them. This CDR3 reads CASSYTGPNNEQFF. CDR3 nucleotides: TGTGCCAGCAGTTACACCGGCCCGAACAATGAGCAGTTCTTC.

This clonotype has more than one count but fewer than ten. The chain links TRBV7-2 to TRBJ1-3; D is undetermined. Germline V gene sequence: CDR1 SGHTA, CDR2 FQGNSA. CDR3 size: 15 residues. V dropped 5 bases and J dropped 3 bases, with 14 bases sitting between them. Here the CDR3 DNA reads TGTGCCAGCAGCCGTGTGTGGGCGAATGGAAACACCATATATTTT. Amino acid sequence: CASSRVWANGNTIYF.

This chain links TRBV7-2 with TRBJ2-1; D possibly corresponds to TRBD2 (6 bases). This CDR3 comprises 15 residues. CDR1 is SGHTA and CDR2 is FQGNSA in the germline V gene. V lost 5 bases, J lost 1 base, and 12 bases lay in between. The CDR3 sequence is CASSPRGRSYNEQFF. CDR3 nucleotide sequence: TGTGCCAGCAGCCCGCGGGGCAGGTCCTACAATGAGCAGTTCTTC. Using reference TRBV7-2 and TRBJ2-1 for the parts outside the CDR3, the full variable domain is GAGVSQSPSNKVTEKGKDVELRCDPISGHTALYWYRQSLGQGLEFLIYFQGNSAPDKSGLPSDRFSAERTGGSVSTLTIQRTQQEDSAVYLCASSPRGRSYNEQFFGPGTRLTVL.